Given below is one T cell receptor beta chain in context. No antigen is known for it. Sequencing was preceded by expansion of antigen-specific CD4+ T cells with viral peptide pools in the ViraFEST assay. Cultured cells yielded isolated CD4+ T cells after 10 to 11 days. Vaccine administered to participants consisted of two doses of either BNT162b2 or mRNA-1273. According to the study, vaccine recipients showed no prior SARS-CoV-2 infection and negative nucleocapsid antibodies. IL-2 medium took the place of half the medium on both days 3 and 7. The CDR3 has 13 residues. V was clipped by 4 bases and J by 4 bases, with 10 bases between them. In germline, CDR1 is WNHNN, CDR2 SYGVQD (reference sequence). These data are taken from a study of vaccination effects on CD4 cells after COVID-19. Study as a whole: Median timing of post-vaccine samples was 72 days after the second dose. Study-level points and caveats: At late timepoints after vaccination, vaccine- and infection-induced clones shrank markedly.

Profiled with immunoSEQ multiplex PCR; TCRdb holds only in-frame clones, not every one. This table has 75,000 or so clones, 60% to 85% appearing once. The genes are TRBV10-1 and TRBJ1-2, with D possibly being TRBD1 (5 bases). The clonotype was recovered from a human donor who received a COVID-19 vaccine. The specimen was CD4+ T cells from PBMCs cultured with HCoV-OC43 spike peptides, collected after COVID-19 vaccination. Subset defined: HCoV-OC43 spike overlapping peptide pool stimulation. The CDR3, as DNA: TGCGCCAGCAGTGGCCAGGGCAGCTATGGCTACACCTTC. Its translation: CASSGQGSYGYTF.